The rows below give T cell receptor beta chains drawn from one sample of a study of OX40 agonist ivuxolimab in advanced cancers. The data were produced by immunoSEQ multiplex PCR, yet TCRdb's version contains in-frame clones alone and is incomplete. The sample lists 50,000 to 70,000 clones, approximately 83% occurring once. Source: CD4+ or CD8+ T cells sorted from blood, taken in a trial of the OX40 agonist ivuxolimab. These receptors were taken from an adult with an advanced solid tumor such as melanoma, head and neck, liver or kidney cancer. CDR3s leave out the opening cysteine and the closing phenylalanine or tryptophan. The order of the fields is CDR3 length, V gene, CDR3 protein.

12 | TRBV13 | ASRTGQGTYEQY
13 | TRBV18 | ASSRTGTLNTEAF
11 | TRBV10-3 | AINRDREHEQY
12 | TRBV6-1 | ASSEEAPGLEQF
9 | TRBV29-1 | SVSSMTEAF
13 | TRBV6-5 | ASRASGGNTGELF
11 | TRBV9 | ASSVTGGRGYT
16 | TRBV2 | ASNPDRGPLPSGNTIY
13 | TRBV6-5 | ASSAIPWGSYEQY
14 | TRBV7-9 | ASIPAGRNNYNEQF
13 | TRBV7-9 | ASSLRTGWGTEAF
14 | TRBV25-1 | ASSEYSSDRGYEQY
10 | TRBV27 | ASSDHGQPQH
12 | TRBV28 | ASSWTGYGQPQH
12 | TRBV2 | ASTSGQGLQPQH
14 | TRBV4-1 | ASSQEQGSGVTEAF
12 | TRBV13 | ASSPTGVDTEAF
12 | TRBV4-2 | ASSPVPLAHRAF
12 | TRBV6-1 | ACHLTALSTEAF
12 | TRBV19 | ASSIRQFNQPQH
12 | TRBV2 | ASSPGREYQPQH
14 | TRBV6-5 | ASSFLTTGGRNEQF
11 | TRBV28 | ASSFRGGGEQY
11 | TRBV7-9 | AGRVGSYNEQF
11 | TRBV25-1 | ASSESRRGTQY